These 18 T cell receptor beta chains were all obtained from the same sample, sequenced in a study of T cells in Graves' hyperthyroidism and ophthalmopathy. Researchers took RNA transcripts and amplified the TCR beta CDR3 regions from them. The TCR CDR3 was amplified in a first-round RT-PCR using the HTBI primer set. TCRdb independently ran MiXCR on the multiplex PCR reads; one entry per CDR3 protein. The sample holds nearly 600,000 distinct CDR3 sequences, around 14% seen once. The sequencing input was blood. These receptors were obtained from a woman aged 18-29 years with Graves' ophthalmopathy.

This clonotype was seen many times. V is TRBV7-9 and J is TRBJ2-7; TRBD1 matches 11 bases. This CDR3 has 12 residues. CDR1 is SEHNR, CDR2 FQNEAQ, per germline (reference sequence). J was trimmed by 5 bases and V by 11 bases; bases with no gene match: 5. CDR3 sequence reads: CAGGQGENEQYF. The CDR3 DNA is TGTGCCGGGGGACAGGGGGAGAACGAGCAGTACTTC.

This clonotype was observed at least ten times. V and J are TRBV20-1 and TRBJ2-2; 7 nucleotides line up with TRBD2. CDR3 length equals 14 residues. Germline V gene sequence: CDR1 DFQATT, CDR2 SNEGSKA (reference sequence). After removal of 3 bases from V and 3 bases from J, the junction contained 4 bases not matched to a gene. Written as DNA, the CDR3 is TGCAGTGCTAGGGGGGGGTTGGACACCGGGGAGCTGTTTTTT. Its translation is CSARGGLDTGELFF.

The genes are TRBV6-2 or TRBV6-3 and TRBJ2-5; D may match TRBD1 or TRBD2 (6 bases each). The CDR3 covers 15 residues. CDR1 is MNHEY, CDR2 SVGEGT, per germline. V was cut by 3 bases and J by 5 bases, with 16 bases left in between. CDR3 sequence: CASSYGGGTWETQYF. CDR3 nucleotide sequence: TGTGCCAGCAGTTATGGGGGCGGGACCTGGGAGACCCAGTACTTC.

This clonotype was recorded many times. The rearrangement uses TRBV6-2 or TRBV6-3 and TRBJ2-7; D possibly corresponds to TRBD2 (6 bases). CDR1 and CDR2 (germline): MNHEY, SVGEGT. The CDR3 is made up of 15 amino acids. Trimming left V 6 bases short and J 3 bases short, with 18 bases between. This CDR3 is CASRRGERHIYEQYF. In DNA, the CDR3 is TGTGCCAGCAGGCGGGGAGAGCGCCACATCTACGAGCAGTACTTC.

As to this clonotype: This may stem from a read error, because a much larger clone lies one nucleotide away. This chain links TRBV7-3 with TRBJ2-3, with 9 bases identical to TRBD1. Unmatched junction bases numbered 6, after V lost 4 bases and J lost 4 bases. The germline V gene encodes CDR1 SGHTA and CDR2 FQGTGA. The CDR3 is 15 amino acids. The CDR3, as DNA: TGTGCCAGCAGCTCACGGACAGGGGAGGCAGATACGCAGTATTTT. This codes for CASSSRTGEADTQYF.

This clonotype was observed at least ten times. CDR3 amino acids: CASSATGGTGTEAFF. CDR3 bases: TGTGCCAGCAGCGCGACAGGGGGGACAGGGACTGAAGCTTTCTTT. The J gene is TRBJ1-1, the V gene TRBV9; 9 bases match TRBD1. The germline V gene has CDR1 SGDLS and CDR2 YYNGEE. Trimming cost V 3 bases and J 5 bases; bases outside gene matches: 8. The CDR3 extends over 15 amino acids.

The V call is TRBV7-9, the J call TRBJ2-7; D is possibly TRBD1 (6 bases). This CDR3 is 13 amino acids long. The ends were cut back, 4 bases at V and 3 bases at J, with 10 bases in the middle. Germline CDR1 reads SEHNR; CDR2 reads FQNEAQ (reference sequence). The CDR3: CASSYREIYEQYF. The CDR3 coding sequence is TGTGCCAGCAGCTACAGGGAGATCTACGAGCAGTACTTC.

This clonotype has ten or more counts. J is TRBJ2-7 and V is TRBV7-2; 8 nucleotides agree with TRBD2. This CDR3 contains 15 residues. The J segment lost 3 bases and the V segment lost 1 base, leaving 5 bases of the junction unmatched. From germline, CDR1 is SGHTA and CDR2 FQGNSA. The CDR3 region has the DNA TGTGCCAGCAGCTTAGATGATAGCGGGGTCTACGAGCAGTACTTC. Residues: CASSLDDSGVYEQYF. Using reference TRBV7-2 and TRBJ2-7 for the parts outside the CDR3, the full variable domain is GAGVSQSPSNKVTEKGKDVELRCDPISGHTALYWYRQSLGQGLEFLIYFQGNSAPDKSGLPSDRFSAERTGGSVSTLTIQRTQQEDSAVYLCASSLDDSGVYEQYFGPGTRLTVT.

The table lists this clonotype with many counts. The chain combines TRBV6-5 with TRBJ1-6; 7 nucleotides align to TRBD1. J was trimmed by 5 bases and V by 2 bases; bases with no gene match: 3. The CDR3 consists of 15 residues. CDR1 is MNHEY and CDR2 is SVGAGI in the germline V gene. CDR3 DNA: TGTGCCAGCAGTTACGAGGGGGCGGATAATTCACCCCTCCACTTT. Amino acids: CASSYEGADNSPLHF.

This clonotype showed up many times. The CDR3 region is CASSPGQLNTGELFF. The CDR3 DNA follows: TGTGCCAGCAGCCCGGGACAGCTGAACACCGGGGAGCTGTTTTTT. The genes are TRBV12-3 or TRBV12-4 and TRBJ2-2, with 7 nucleotides matching TRBD1. CDR3 length equals 15 residues. The junction had 5 bases not matched to a gene; V was cut back by 6 bases and J by 1 base.

This clonotype was detected many times. The chain carries TRBV7-2 and TRBJ2-2; TRBD2 matches 7 bases. Germline lookup yields CDR1 SGHTA and CDR2 FQGNSA. CDR3 length: 17 residues. Trimming at V came to 3 bases and at J to 5 bases, leaving 12 bases not matched to a gene. CDR3 coding DNA: TGTGCCAGCAGCTTTGACTGGGCGGGAGAGGATACCGGGGAGCTGTTTTTT. This sequence encodes CASSFDWAGEDTGELFF.

At least ten counts were recorded for this clonotype. V is TRBV6-1 and J is TRBJ2-1, with a tentative D call TRBD1 (5 bases). Trimming left V 6 bases short and J 7 bases short, with 19 bases between. The CDR3 runs 15 residues. The germline V gene encodes CDR1 MNHNS and CDR2 SASEGT. The CDR3 sequence: CASRRDLQTGNEQFF. CDR3 sequence (DNA): TGTGCCAGCAGGCGAGACCTCCAAACAGGAAATGAGCAGTTCTTC.

This clonotype was seen repeatedly, ten times or more. The rearrangement links TRBV5-6 to TRBJ2-4; tentative D call: TRBD1 (7 bases). In germline, CDR1 is SGHDT, CDR2 YYEEEE. The length of the CDR3 is 15 residues. V was shortened by 0 bases and J by 9 bases, with 16 bases between the two germline ends. CDR3 loop: CASSLETGNGGIQYF. For the CDR3, the DNA is TGTGCCAGCAGCTTGGAGACAGGGAACGGGGGCATTCAGTACTTC.

The sample holds many counts of this clonotype. The chain carries TRBV6-1 and TRBJ1-5; TRBD1 matches 7 bases. The CDR3 is 15 amino acids. With V trimmed by 7 bases and J by 6 bases, 12 bases remained unmatched. Germline V gene sequence: CDR1 MNHNS, CDR2 SASEGT. As DNA, the CDR3 is TGTGCCAGCACCCCGCAGGGGGATATAGCTCAGCCCCAGCATTTT. Protein: CASTPQGDIAQPQHF.

This clonotype occurred many times. This rearrangement joins TRBV28 to TRBJ1-5, with D hard to call. Germline V gives CDR1 MDHEN, CDR2 SYDVKM. Trimming removed 6 bases from V and 1 base from J, with 13 bases in between. The CDR3 covers 15 residues. The CDR3 protein is CASSLGGLSNQPQHF. In nucleotides, the CDR3 is TGTGCCAGCAGCCTAGGCGGGTTGAGCAATCAGCCCCAGCATTTT.

This clonotype was observed a handful of times. The V call is TRBV6-6, the J call TRBJ2-7; D might be TRBD2 (6 bases). There are 16 residues in the CDR3. Trimming removed 0 bases from V and 0 bases from J, with 12 bases in between. The germline gives CDR1 MNHNY, CDR2 SVGAGI (reference sequence). DNA for the CDR3: TGTGCCAGCAGTTACTCGGGACTGCTGAGCTCCTACGAGCAGTACTTC. Translating it yields CASSYSGLLSSYEQYF.

This clonotype was seen ten or more times. This chain uses TRBV12-3 or TRBV12-4 with TRBJ1-5; 9 bases are shared with TRBD1. The CDR3 is made up of 14 amino acids. The trim removed 6 bases at V and 7 bases at J, leaving 7 bases unmatched. In nucleotides, the CDR3 is TGTGCCAGCAGCCTACGGACAGGGGAGCAGCCCCAGCATTTT. Its translation is CASSLRTGEQPQHF.

This clonotype was seen at least ten times. The chain carries TRBV6-5 and TRBJ2-5; D is possibly TRBD1 (5 bases). V was cut by 2 bases and J by 2 bases, with 12 bases left in between. The CDR3 consists of 15 residues. The germline CDR1 and CDR2 sequences are MNHEY and SVGAGI. The CDR3 spells CASSYAGRGQETQYF. Written as DNA, the CDR3 is TGTGCCAGCAGTTACGCCGGTAGGGGACAAGAGACCCAGTACTTC.